This T cell receptor (beta chain) comes out of a study of blood T cell repertoires in COVID-19. Only in-frame clones appear in the TCRdb table, and some are missing; sequencing was by immunoSEQ multiplex PCR. The sample holds 95,000 to 120,000 clones, 75% to 90% seen once. This clone was counted only a few times. The specimen sequenced was peripheral blood. This clonotype originated in a woman aged 55-69 years with COVID-19, enrolled during active disease.

CDR3 DNA sequence: TGTGCCAGCAGCTGGGGACAGGGAGGCACCTACGAGCAGTACTTC. Amino acids: CASSWGQGGTYEQYF. The genes are TRBV11-1 and TRBJ2-7; 9 bases agree with TRBD1. Germline V gives CDR1 SGHAT, CDR2 FQDESV (reference sequence). J was trimmed by 2 bases and V by 4 bases; bases with no gene match: 6. The CDR3 length is 15 residues.